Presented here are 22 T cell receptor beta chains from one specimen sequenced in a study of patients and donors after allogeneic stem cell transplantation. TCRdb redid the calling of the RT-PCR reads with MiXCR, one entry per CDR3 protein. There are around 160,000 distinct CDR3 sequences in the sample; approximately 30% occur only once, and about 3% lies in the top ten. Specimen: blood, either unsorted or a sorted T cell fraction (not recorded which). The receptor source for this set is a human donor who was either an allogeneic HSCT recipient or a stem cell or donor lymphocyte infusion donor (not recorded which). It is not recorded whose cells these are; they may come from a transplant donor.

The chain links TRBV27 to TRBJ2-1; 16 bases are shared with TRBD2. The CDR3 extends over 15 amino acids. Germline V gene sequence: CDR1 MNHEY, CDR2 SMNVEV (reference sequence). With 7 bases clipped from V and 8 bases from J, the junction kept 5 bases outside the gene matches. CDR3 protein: CASTPGTSGRDEQFF. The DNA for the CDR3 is TGTGCCAGCACCCCTGGGACTAGCGGGAGGGATGAGCAGTTCTTC.

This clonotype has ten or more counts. The DNA for the CDR3 is TGTGCCAGCAGCCCCCTAGGGTGGACAGGGAGGACTGAAGCTTTCTTT. Translation gives CASSPLGWTGRTEAFF. The chain recombines TRBV28 with TRBJ1-1; 8 nucleotides align to TRBD1. CDR1 is MDHEN and CDR2 is SYDVKM in the germline V gene. This CDR3 region has 16 residues. V dropped 6 bases and J dropped 5; count of bases not matched to a gene: 14.

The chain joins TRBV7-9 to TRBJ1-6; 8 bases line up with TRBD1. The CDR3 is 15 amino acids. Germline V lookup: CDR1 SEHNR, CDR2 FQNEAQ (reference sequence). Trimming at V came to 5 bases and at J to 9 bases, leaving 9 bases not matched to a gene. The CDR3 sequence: CASSTGQGGISPLHF. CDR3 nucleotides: TGTGCCAGCAGCACCGGACAGGGTGGGATTTCACCCCTCCACTTT.

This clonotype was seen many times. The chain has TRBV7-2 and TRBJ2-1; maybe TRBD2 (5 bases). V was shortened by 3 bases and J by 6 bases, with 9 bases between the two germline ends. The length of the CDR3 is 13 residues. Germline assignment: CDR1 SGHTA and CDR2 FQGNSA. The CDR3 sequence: CASSFPGGNEQFF. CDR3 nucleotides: TGTGCCAGCAGCTTCCCAGGAGGCAATGAGCAGTTCTTC.

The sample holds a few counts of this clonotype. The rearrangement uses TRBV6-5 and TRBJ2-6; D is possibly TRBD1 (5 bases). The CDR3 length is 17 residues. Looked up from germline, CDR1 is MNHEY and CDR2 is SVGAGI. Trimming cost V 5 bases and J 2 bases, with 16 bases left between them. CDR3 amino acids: CASSVLQGTTGANVLTF. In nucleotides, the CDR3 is TGTGCCAGCAGTGTCCTCCAGGGAACAACTGGGGCCAACGTCCTGACTTTC.

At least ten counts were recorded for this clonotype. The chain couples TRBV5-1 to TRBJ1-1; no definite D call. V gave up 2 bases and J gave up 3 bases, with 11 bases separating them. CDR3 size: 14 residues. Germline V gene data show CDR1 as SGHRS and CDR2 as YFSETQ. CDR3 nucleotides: TGCGCCAGCAGCTTAACATCGGGTTACACTGAAGCTTTCTTT. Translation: CASSLTSGYTEAFF.

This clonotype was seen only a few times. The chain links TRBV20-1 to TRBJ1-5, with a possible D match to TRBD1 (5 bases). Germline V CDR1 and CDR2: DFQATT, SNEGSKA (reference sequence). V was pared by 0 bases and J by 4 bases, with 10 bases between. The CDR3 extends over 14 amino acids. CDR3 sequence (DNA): TGCAGTGCTAGAGATGGGGGGACGAATCAGCCCCAGCATTTT. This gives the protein CSARDGGTNQPQHF.

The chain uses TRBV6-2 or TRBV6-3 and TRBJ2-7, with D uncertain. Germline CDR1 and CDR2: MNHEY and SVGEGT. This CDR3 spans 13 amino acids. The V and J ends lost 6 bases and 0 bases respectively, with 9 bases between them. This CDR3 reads CASSNGLSYEQYF. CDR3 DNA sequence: TGTGCCAGCAGCAACGGTCTCTCCTACGAGCAGTACTTC.

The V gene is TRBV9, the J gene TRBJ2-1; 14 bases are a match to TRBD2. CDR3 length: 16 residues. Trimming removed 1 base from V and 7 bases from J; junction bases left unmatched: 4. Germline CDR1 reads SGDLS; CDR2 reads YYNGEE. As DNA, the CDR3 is TGTGCCAGCAGCGTAACCGGGACTAGCGGGAGTAATGAGCAGTTCTTC. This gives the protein CASSVTGTSGSNEQFF.

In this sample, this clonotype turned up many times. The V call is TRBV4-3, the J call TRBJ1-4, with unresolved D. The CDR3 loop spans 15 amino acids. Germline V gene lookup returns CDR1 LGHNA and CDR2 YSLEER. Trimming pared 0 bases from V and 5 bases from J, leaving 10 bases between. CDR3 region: CASSQDRAVNEKLFF. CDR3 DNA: TGCGCCAGCAGCCAAGATCGGGCCGTCAATGAAAAACTGTTTTTT.

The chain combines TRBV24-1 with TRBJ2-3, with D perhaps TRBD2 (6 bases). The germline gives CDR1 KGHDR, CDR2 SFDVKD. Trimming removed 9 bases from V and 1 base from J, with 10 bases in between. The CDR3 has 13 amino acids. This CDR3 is CATGLSGTDTQYF. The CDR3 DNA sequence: TGTGCCACCGGACTAAGCGGCACAGATACGCAGTATTTT.

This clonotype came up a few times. The DNA of the CDR3 is TGTGCTAGTGGTCGCTGGGGAACAGATACGCAGTATTTT. Its protein product is CASGRWGTDTQYF. This rearrangement joins TRBV12-5 to TRBJ2-3; D is unresolved. V was clipped by 5 bases and J by 3 bases, with 9 bases between them. Germline lookup yields CDR1 LGHNT and CDR2 FRNRAP. This CDR3 is 13 amino acids long.

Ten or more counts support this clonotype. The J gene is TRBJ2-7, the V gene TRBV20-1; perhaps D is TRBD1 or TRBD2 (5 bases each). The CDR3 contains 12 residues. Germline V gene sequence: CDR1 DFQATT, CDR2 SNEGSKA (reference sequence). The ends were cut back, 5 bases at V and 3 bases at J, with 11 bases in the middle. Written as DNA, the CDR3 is TGCAGTGCTGGCCGGGACCGCTACGAGCAGTACTTC. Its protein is CSAGRDRYEQYF.

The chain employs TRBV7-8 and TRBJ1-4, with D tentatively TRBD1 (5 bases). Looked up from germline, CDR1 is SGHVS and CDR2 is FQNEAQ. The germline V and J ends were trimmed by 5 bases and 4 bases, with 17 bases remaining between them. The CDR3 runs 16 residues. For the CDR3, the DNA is TGTGCCAGCAGCCTCCCCTCTTGGGACCTTAATGAAAAACTGTTTTTT. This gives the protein CASSLPSWDLNEKLFF.

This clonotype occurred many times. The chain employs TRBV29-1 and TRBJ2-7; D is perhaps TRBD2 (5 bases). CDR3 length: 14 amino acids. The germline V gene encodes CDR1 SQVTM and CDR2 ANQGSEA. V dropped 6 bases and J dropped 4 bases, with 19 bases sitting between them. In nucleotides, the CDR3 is TGCAGCGTGGCCCCTTGGGGAGCCAGATACGAGCAGTACTTC. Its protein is CSVAPWGARYEQYF.

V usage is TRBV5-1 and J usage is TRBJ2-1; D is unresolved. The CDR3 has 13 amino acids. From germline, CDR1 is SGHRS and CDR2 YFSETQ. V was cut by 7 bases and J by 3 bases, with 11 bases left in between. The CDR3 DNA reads TGCGCCAGCCGGCTTGAATTCTACAATGAGCAGTTCTTC. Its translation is CASRLEFYNEQFF.

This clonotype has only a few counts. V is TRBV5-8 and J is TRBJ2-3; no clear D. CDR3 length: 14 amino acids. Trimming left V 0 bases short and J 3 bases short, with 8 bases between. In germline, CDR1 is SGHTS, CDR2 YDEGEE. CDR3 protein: CASSLGRDTDTQYF. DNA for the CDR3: TGTGCCAGCAGCTTGGGAAGGGATACAGATACGCAGTATTTT.

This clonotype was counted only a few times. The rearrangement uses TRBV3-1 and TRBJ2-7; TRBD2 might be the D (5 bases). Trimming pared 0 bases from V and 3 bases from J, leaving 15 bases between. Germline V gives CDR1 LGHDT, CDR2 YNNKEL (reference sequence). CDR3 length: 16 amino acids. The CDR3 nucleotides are TGTGCCAGCAGCCAAGAGCCGGGATTACCATTCTACGAGCAGTACTTC. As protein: CASSQEPGLPFYEQYF.

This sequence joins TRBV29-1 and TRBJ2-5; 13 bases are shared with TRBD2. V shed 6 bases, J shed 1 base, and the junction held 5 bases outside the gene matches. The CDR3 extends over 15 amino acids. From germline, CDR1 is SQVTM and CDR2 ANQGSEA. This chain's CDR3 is CSVRTSGSLQETQYF. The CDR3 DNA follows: TGCAGCGTCCGGACTAGCGGGAGCCTCCAAGAGACCCAGTACTTC.

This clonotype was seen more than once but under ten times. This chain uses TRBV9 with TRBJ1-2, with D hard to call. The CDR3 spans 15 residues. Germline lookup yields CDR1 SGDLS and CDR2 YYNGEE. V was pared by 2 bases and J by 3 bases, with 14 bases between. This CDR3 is CASSVGPPGDYGYTF. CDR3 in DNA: TGTGCCAGCAGCGTTGGACCCCCTGGGGACTATGGCTACACCTTC.

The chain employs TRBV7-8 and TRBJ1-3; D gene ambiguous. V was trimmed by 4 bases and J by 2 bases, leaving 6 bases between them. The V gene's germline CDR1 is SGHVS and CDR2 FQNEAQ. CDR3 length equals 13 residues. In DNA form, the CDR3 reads TGTGCCAGCAGCTCCGTCACTGGAAACACCATATATTTT. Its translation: CASSSVTGNTIYF.

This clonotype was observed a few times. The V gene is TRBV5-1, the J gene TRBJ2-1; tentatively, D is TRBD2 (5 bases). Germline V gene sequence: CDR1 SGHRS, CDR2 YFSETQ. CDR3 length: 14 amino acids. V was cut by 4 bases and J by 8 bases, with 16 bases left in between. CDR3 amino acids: CASSGSSQLDEQFF. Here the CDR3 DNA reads TGCGCCAGCAGCGGTTCTAGCCAGCTTGATGAGCAGTTCTTC.